The rows below give T cell receptor beta chains drawn from one sample of a study of blood T cell repertoires in COVID-19. Data came from immunoSEQ multiplex PCR; TCRdb stores just in-frame clones and leaves some out. This repertoire shows about 430,000 clones, 70% to 90% found once; its top ten account for approximately 1.5%. Sequenced sample: PBMCs or T cells enriched from blood (not recorded which). The receptors originated from a woman under 30 who had been exposed to COVID-19. The CDR3 runs from the conserved cysteine through the conserved F or W.

j_gene: TRBJ1-6
len: 13
v_gene: TRBV25-1
CDR3aa: CASTTGVGSPLHF

j_gene: TRBJ1-6
len: 17
v_gene: TRBV2
CDR3aa: CASSEAGSGSYNSPLHF

j_gene: TRBJ1-3
len: 13
v_gene: TRBV12-3/TRBV12-4
CDR3aa: CASSLSAGNTIYF

j_gene: TRBJ2-7
len: 16
v_gene: TRBV7-6
CDR3aa: CASSLESAGLVYEQYF

j_gene: TRBJ2-5
len: 13
v_gene: TRBV5-1
CDR3aa: CASSQAVWETQYF

j_gene: TRBJ2-5
len: 14
v_gene: TRBV3-1/TRBV3-2
CDR3aa: CASSLSGGGETQYF

j_gene: TRBJ1-6
len: 14
v_gene: TRBV13
CDR3aa: CASSLDRGNSPLHF

j_gene: TRBJ2-7
len: 12
v_gene: TRBV29-1
CDR3aa: CSGQGASYEQYF

j_gene: TRBJ2-7
len: 15
v_gene: TRBV4-3
CDR3aa: CASSQSGGLSYEQYF

j_gene: TRBJ2-7
len: 16
v_gene: TRBV28
CDR3aa: CASSPPGLDFSYEQYF

j_gene: TRBJ2-2
len: 15
v_gene: TRBV6-5
CDR3aa: CASTGQGVGTGELFF

j_gene: TRBJ2-3
len: 16
v_gene: TRBV5-1
CDR3aa: CASSLGLAEGTDTQYF

j_gene: TRBJ1-4
len: 13
v_gene: TRBV10-3
CDR3aa: CAISESEAEKLFF

j_gene: TRBJ1-2
len: 14
v_gene: TRBV11-2
CDR3aa: CASSLGGLAYGYTF

j_gene: TRBJ1-1
len: 13
v_gene: TRBV5-6
CDR3aa: CASSLAGTGGAFF

j_gene: TRBJ1-3
len: 18
v_gene: TRBV19
CDR3aa: CASSTPLDRGASGNTIYF

j_gene: TRBJ1-6
len: 15
v_gene: TRBV23-1
CDR3aa: CASLGGTGGYSPLHF

j_gene: TRBJ1-1
len: 15
v_gene: TRBV20-1
CDR3aa: CSASSTGRGRAEAFF

j_gene: TRBJ2-1
len: 16
v_gene: TRBV5-1
CDR3aa: CASSQAGVYSYNEQFF

j_gene: TRBJ2-2
len: 13
v_gene: TRBV6-2/TRBV6-3
CDR3aa: CASSLLNTGELFF

j_gene: TRBJ2-7
len: 15
v_gene: TRBV29-1
CDR3aa: CSVEGGDLSSYEQYF

j_gene: TRBJ1-5
len: 14
v_gene: TRBV7-8
CDR3aa: CASSRGQGNQPQHF

j_gene: TRBJ1-6
len: 13
v_gene: TRBV2
CDR3aa: CASQAGGGSPLHF

j_gene: TRBJ2-1
len: 16
v_gene: TRBV7-9
CDR3aa: CASSPAPSGDYNEQFF

j_gene: TRBJ1-2
len: 14
v_gene: TRBV30
CDR3aa: CAWFTGTPKAGYTF

j_gene: TRBJ1-3
len: 15
v_gene: TRBV7-9
CDR3aa: CASSLQDRSGNTIYF

j_gene: TRBJ2-3
len: 13
v_gene: TRBV27
CDR3aa: CASRNTGTDTQYF

j_gene: TRBJ1-6
len: 14
v_gene: TRBV7-2
CDR3aa: CASSFGQSYSPLHF

j_gene: TRBJ1-4
len: 13
v_gene: TRBV4-2
CDR3aa: CASSQVTDEKLFF

j_gene: TRBJ1-5
len: 15
v_gene: TRBV19
CDR3aa: CASTREQGSNQPQHF

j_gene: TRBJ2-3
len: 9
v_gene: TRBV20-1
CDR3aa: CRPGDTQYF

j_gene: TRBJ2-7
len: 14
v_gene: TRBV7-9
CDR3aa: CASSPSGQGREQYF

j_gene: TRBJ1-2
len: 16
v_gene: TRBV4-3
CDR3aa: CASSQETGTRSSGYTF

j_gene: TRBJ2-3
len: 13
v_gene: TRBV11-3
CDR3aa: CASSYGVTDTQYF

j_gene: TRBJ2-7
len: 18
v_gene: TRBV4-1
CDR3aa: CASSQDSFRGTGLYEQYF

j_gene: TRBJ2-1
len: 15
v_gene: TRBV27
CDR3aa: CASSRVGGLLNEQFF

j_gene: TRBJ1-2
len: 14
v_gene: TRBV2
CDR3aa: CASSPGQGWYGYTF

j_gene: TRBJ1-6
len: 15
v_gene: TRBV28
CDR3aa: CASSSPTGVNSPLHF

j_gene: TRBJ1-4
len: 13
v_gene: TRBV7-6
CDR3aa: CASSRDRDEKLFF

j_gene: TRBJ2-1
len: 14
v_gene: TRBV7-2
CDR3aa: CASSLAGPRNEQFF

j_gene: TRBJ2-1
len: 12
v_gene: TRBV29-1
CDR3aa: CSVGQQYNEQFF